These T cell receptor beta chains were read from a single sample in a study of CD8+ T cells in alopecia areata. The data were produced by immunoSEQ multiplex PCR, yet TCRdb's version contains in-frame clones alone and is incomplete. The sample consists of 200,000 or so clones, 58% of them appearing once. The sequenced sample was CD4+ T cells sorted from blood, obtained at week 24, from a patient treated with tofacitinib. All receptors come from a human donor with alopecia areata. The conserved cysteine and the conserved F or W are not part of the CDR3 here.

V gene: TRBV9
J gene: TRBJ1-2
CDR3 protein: ASSPRYLGVYGYT

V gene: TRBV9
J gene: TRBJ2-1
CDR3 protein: ASSPRAGHNEQF

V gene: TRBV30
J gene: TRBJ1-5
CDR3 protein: AWSFQGDQPQH

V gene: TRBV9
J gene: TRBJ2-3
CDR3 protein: ASSVGTDTQY

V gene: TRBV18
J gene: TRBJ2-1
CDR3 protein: ASSPPGEDEQF

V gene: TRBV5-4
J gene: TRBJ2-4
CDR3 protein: ASSPLVGSIQY

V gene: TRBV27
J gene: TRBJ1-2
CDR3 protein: ASRAFNNYGYT

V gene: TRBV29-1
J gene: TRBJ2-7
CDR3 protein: SVQVTGNYEQY

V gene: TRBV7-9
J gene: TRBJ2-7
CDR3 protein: ASSLRSTRGRNEQY

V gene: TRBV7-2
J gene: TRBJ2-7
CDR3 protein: ASSPRKGDYEQY

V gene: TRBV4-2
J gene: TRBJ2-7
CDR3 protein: ASSQEGQTPYEQY

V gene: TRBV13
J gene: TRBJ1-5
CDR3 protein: ASSRTANSNQPQH

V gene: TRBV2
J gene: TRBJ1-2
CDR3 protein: ASSGRIANYGYT

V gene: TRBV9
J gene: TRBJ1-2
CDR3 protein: ASSSNLGGLDGYT

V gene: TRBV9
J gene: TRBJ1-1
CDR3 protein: ASSVVGVGTEAF

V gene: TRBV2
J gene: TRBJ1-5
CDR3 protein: ASKGDRGQPQH

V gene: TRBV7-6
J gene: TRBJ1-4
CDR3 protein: ASSLDDEKLF

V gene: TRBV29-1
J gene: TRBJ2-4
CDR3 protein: SVQGHLAKNIQY

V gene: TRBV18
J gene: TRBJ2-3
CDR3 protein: ASTGQGPDTQY

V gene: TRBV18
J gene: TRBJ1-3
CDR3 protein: ASSPNWDTGNTIY

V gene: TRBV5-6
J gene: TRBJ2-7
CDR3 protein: ASSLVQGPTEQY

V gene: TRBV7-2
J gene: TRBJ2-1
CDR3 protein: ASSQKGLFSGSFNNEQF

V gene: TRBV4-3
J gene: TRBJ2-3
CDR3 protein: ASSQGGLAATDTQY

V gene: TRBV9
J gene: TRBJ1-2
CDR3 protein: ASSVGQGLIYGYT

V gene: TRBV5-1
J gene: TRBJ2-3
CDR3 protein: ASSLTDTQY

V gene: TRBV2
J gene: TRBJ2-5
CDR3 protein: ASSENSGGLETQY

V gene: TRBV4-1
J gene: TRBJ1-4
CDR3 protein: ASSPQLSGANEKLF

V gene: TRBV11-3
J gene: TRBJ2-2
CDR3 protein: ASSLTPRGTGELF

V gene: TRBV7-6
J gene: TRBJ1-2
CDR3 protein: ASSQVGGGDGYT

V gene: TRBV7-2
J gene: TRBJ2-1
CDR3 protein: ASGVRAGAGEQF

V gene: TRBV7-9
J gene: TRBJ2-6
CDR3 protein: ADSGTGGTGANVLT

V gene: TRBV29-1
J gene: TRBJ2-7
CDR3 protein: SVETGSYEQY

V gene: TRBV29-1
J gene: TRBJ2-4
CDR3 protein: SVEGGPAKNIQY

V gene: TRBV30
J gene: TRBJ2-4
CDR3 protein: ASQAGFPSKNIQY

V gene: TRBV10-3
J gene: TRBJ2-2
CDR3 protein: AIQSGTSVYGELF

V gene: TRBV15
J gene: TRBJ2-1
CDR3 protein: ATSRGVAGDYNEQF

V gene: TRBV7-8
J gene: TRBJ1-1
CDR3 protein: ASSPDWLNTEAF

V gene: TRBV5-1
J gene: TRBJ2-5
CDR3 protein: ASSLDTTTQY

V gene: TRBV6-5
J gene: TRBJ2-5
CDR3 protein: ASRTTSGQETQY

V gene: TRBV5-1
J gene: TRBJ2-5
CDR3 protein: ASSLEARRSQETQY

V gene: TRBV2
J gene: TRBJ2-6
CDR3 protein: ASSTRGAGANVLT

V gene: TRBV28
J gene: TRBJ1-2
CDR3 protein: ASSTVYGYT

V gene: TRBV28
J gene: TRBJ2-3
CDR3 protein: ASSWSGRADTQY

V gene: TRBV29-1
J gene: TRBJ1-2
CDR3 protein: SARDPTNYGYT

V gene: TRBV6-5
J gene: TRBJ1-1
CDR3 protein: ASTQTGLNTEAF

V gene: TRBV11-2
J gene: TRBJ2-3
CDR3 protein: ASSLVRVGLPTDTQY

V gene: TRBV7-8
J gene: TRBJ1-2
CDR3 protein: ASSLGWTANYGYT

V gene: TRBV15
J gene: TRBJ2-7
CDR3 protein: ATSRDARGHEQY

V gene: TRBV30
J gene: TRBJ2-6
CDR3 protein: AWSVRRSGRASGANVLT

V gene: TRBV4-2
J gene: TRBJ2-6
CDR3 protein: ASSQDQARGSGANVLT

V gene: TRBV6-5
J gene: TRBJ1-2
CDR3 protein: ASSQMNPAGYT

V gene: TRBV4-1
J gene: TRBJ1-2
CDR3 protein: ASSPSPTENYGYT

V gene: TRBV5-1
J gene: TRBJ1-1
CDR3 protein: ASSLGAGNTEAF

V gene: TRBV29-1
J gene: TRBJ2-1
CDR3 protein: SVEGGLFNEQF

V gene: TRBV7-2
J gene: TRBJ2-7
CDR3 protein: ASTWTGLGEQY

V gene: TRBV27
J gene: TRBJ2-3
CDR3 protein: ASSFNDRDTQY

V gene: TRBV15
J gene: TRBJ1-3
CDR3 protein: ATTGLSGNTIY

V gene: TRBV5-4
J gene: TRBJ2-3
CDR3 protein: ASSLRLSTDTQY

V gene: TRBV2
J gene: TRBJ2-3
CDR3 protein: ASSPGTGSADTQY